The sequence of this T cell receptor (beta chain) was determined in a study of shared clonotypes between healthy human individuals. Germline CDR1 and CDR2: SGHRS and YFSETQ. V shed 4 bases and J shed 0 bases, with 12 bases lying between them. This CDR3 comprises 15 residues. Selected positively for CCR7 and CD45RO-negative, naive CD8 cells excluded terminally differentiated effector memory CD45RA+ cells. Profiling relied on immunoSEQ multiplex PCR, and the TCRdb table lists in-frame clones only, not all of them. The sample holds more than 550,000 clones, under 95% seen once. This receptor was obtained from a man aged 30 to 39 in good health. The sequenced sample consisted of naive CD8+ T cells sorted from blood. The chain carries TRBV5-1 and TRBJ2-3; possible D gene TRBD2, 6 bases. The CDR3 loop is CASSQTSGSTDTQYF. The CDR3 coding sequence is TGCGCCAGCAGCCAAACAAGCGGGAGCACAGATACGCAGTATTTT.